The TCR beta chain described here comes from a study of T-cell reconstitution after alpha-beta-depleted transplantation in children. Notes on the study in general: Newly generated T cells supplied most T-cell counts and diversity one year post-transplant. It was reported that alpha-beta T cells came from several hundred expanded graft clones (about two months after transplant).

Unique molecular identifiers featured in how the TCRbeta library was prepared. Via MiXCR, TCRdb re-called the PCR reads, giving one row per CDR3 protein. This sample has 600,000 to 700,000 distinct CDR3 sequences, with under 15% found just once. This clonotype was picked up many times. Its antigen remains unknown. This CDR3 has 17 amino acids. With 6 bases clipped from V and 0 bases from J, the junction kept 16 bases outside the gene matches. Germline CDR1 is SQVTM and CDR2 is ANQGSEA. The sequenced sample was PBMCs, obtained before TCRalphabeta/CD19-depleted stem cell transplant. This chain connects TRBV29-1 to TRBJ1-2; 7 bases line up with TRBD1. This receptor was taken from a girl aged 2-9 years with congenital amegakaryocytic thrombocytopenia, due to receive a stem cell transplant. The DNA of the CDR3 is TGCAGCGTCCTTGGATACTACAGGGGTTTGACTAACTATGGCTACACCTTC. Translated: CSVLGYYRGLTNYGYTF.